Shown below are 15 T cell receptor beta chains from a single sample sequenced in a study of Graves' ophthalmopathy and Graves' hyperthyroidism. The TCR beta CDR3 regions underwent amplification from RNA transcripts. First-round RT-PCR with HTBI primers preceded a second-round multiplex PCR. A single record per CDR3 protein comes from TCRdb applying MiXCR to the multiplex PCR reads. The sample gives 660,000 or so distinct CDR3 sequences, about two fifths of which show up once; around 3.3% is in the top ten. Source material: peripheral blood. These receptors all come from an adult man with Graves' ophthalmopathy.

In the case of this clonotype: Possible read error: a much larger clone is one base away. J is TRBJ2-5 and V is TRBV5-4; 8 bases align to TRBD2. V was pared by 0 bases and J by 5 bases, with 6 bases of the junction left unmatched. From germline, CDR1 is SGHNT and CDR2 YYREEE (reference sequence). The CDR3 covers 15 residues. Here the CDR3 DNA reads TGTGCCAGCAGCTTGGGCGGGAGGCTTGTCGAGACCCAGTACTTC. Its protein is CASSLGGRLVETQYF.

In its sample, this clonotype was seen a few times. The chain is built from TRBV6-2 or TRBV6-3 and TRBJ2-5, with a possible D match to TRBD2 (7 bases). Trimming removed 2 bases at V and 9 bases at J, with 19 bases between. This CDR3 contains 15 residues. CDR1 is MNHEY and CDR2 is SVGEGT in the germline V gene. The CDR3 here is CASSYRGGETHPQYF. The DNA of the CDR3 is TGTGCCAGCAGTTACCGAGGGGGGGAGACGCACCCCCAGTACTTC.

The sample holds many counts of this clonotype. The V call is TRBV11-1, the J call TRBJ2-7; D is perhaps TRBD2 (6 bases). Germline lookup yields CDR1 SGHAT and CDR2 FQDESV (reference sequence). The CDR3 has 15 residues. Trimming stripped 3 bases from V and 3 bases from J, with 15 bases between. DNA of the CDR3: TGTGCCAGCAGCTTGGAGGGGATGGAGTTCTACGAGCAGTACTTC. Its protein product is CASSLEGMEFYEQYF.

This chain uses TRBV12-3 or TRBV12-4 with TRBJ2-2; no definite D call. The CDR3 contains 11 residues. Trimming shortened V by 6 bases and J by 7 bases, and 6 bases separated the two germline ends. This CDR3 is CASRNHGELFF. Here the CDR3 DNA reads TGTGCCAGCAGGAATCACGGGGAGCTGTTTTTT.

A single count supports this clonotype. The chain combines TRBV10-3 with TRBJ2-2, with 7 nucleotides matching TRBD1. V shed 2 bases, J shed 1 base, and the junction held 4 bases outside the gene matches. This CDR3 contains 16 residues. CDR1 ENHRY and CDR2 SYGVKD come from the germline V gene. CDR3 sequence reads: CAISEDRALNTGELFF. The CDR3 DNA reads TGTGCCATCAGTGAGGACAGGGCCTTGAACACCGGGGAGCTGTTTTTT.

This clonotype showed up many times. CDR3 DNA: TGTGCCAGTAGTATGGGGGTCCGGCAGCCCCAGCATTTT. Translation: CASSMGVRQPQHF. This sequence joins TRBV19 and TRBJ1-5; D perhaps matches TRBD1 (5 bases). Germline loops: CDR1 LNHDA, CDR2 SQIVND (reference sequence). This CDR3 is built from 13 residues. With 3 bases removed from V and 7 bases from J, the gap between germline ends came to 10 bases.

J is TRBJ2-3 and V is TRBV2; D possibly corresponds to TRBD2 (5 bases). The V and J ends lost 6 bases and 4 bases respectively, with 11 bases between them. This CDR3 has 13 amino acids. Germline-derived CDR1 and CDR2 are SNHLY and FYNNEI. CDR3 sequence reads: CASRRRVPDTQYF. In DNA, the CDR3 is TGTGCCAGCAGGCGGCGGGTTCCAGATACGCAGTATTTT.

This clonotype occurred once. V and J are TRBV7-9 and TRBJ2-5, with a possible D match to TRBD1 (6 bases). Germline values: CDR1 SEHNR, CDR2 FQNEAQ (reference sequence). The CDR3 runs to 12 residues. The V end lost 3 bases, the J end lost 9 bases, and 11 bases lay between the germline ends. The CDR3 DNA follows: TGTGCCAGCAGCTTCCAGGGGCAGCCCCAGTACTTC. As protein: CASSFQGQPQYF.

This clonotype was counted a single time. Since a much larger clone is just one base distant, this may be a read error. The chain has TRBV2 and TRBJ1-5; 11 bases line up with TRBD1. This CDR3 is 16 amino acids long. CDR1 is SNHLY and CDR2 is FYNNEI in the germline V gene. The CDR3 nucleotides are TGTACCAGCAGTCAAGGACAGGGGGCATTTTCCCAGCCCCAGCATTTT. This codes for CTSSQGQGAFSQPQHF.

The sample holds many counts of this clonotype. V gene TRBV27 combines with J gene TRBJ2-7; D remains ambiguous. The germline V gene encodes CDR1 MNHEY and CDR2 SMNVEV (reference sequence). V was trimmed by 8 bases and J by 3 bases, leaving 11 bases between them. The CDR3 is made up of 12 amino acids. The CDR3 spells CASSRNRYEQYF. In nucleotides, the CDR3 is TGTGCCAGCTCCAGGAACCGCTACGAGCAGTACTTC.

On this clonotype itself: Germline and junction disagree at one end, which may indicate a read error. J is TRBJ2-5 and V is TRBV24-1, with 14 nucleotides matching TRBD2. Germline V gives CDR1 KGHDR, CDR2 SFDVKD. The CDR3 totals 17 residues. CDR3 sequence: CASSTIGLAGGQETQYF. The DNA for the CDR3 is TGTGCCAGCAGTACAATAGGACTAGCGGGAGGTCAAGAGACCCAGTACTTC.

To note about this clonotype: A read error may explain this, as a much larger clone is one base away. This chain joins TRBV2 and TRBJ1-2, with a weak D call TRBD1 (5 bases). Germline CDR1 reads SNHLY; CDR2 reads FYNNEI. The ends were cut back, 6 bases at V and 2 bases at J, with 16 bases in the middle. This CDR3 region has 15 residues. The CDR3 sequence: CASSLNGTGNYGYTF. CDR3 DNA: TGTGCCAGCAGCTTAAACGGTACAGGCAACTATGGCTACACCTTC.

This chain uses TRBV29-1 with TRBJ1-6, with TRBD1 as a possible D gene (5 bases). The germline CDR1 and CDR2 sequences are SQVTM and ANQGSEA. The V and J ends lost 5 bases and 5 bases respectively, with 10 bases between them. The CDR3 runs 13 residues. The CDR3 bases are TGCAGCGTTCGTGAGGACAATAATTCACCCCTCCACTTT. It codes for CSVREDNNSPLHF.

J is TRBJ2-6 and V is TRBV10-3; 11 bases line up with TRBD1. The germline V gene encodes CDR1 ENHRY and CDR2 SYGVKD. Trimming removed 10 bases from V and 0 bases from J; junction bases left unmatched: 5. The CDR3 length is 16 residues. The CDR3 sequence is CATRGTGGSGANVLTF. The CDR3, as DNA: TGTGCCACGCGAGGGACAGGGGGCTCTGGGGCCAACGTCCTGACTTTC.

This sequence joins TRBV10-3 and TRBJ2-5, with unresolved D. V lost 10 bases and J lost 1, with 31 bases in between. CDR1 is ENHRY and CDR2 is SYGVKD in the germline V gene. The CDR3 has 19 amino acids. The CDR3 coding sequence is TGTGCCAGCTCACCATTCCCCACCCCCCGCGGACCTAGCCAAGAGACCCAGTACTTC. The encoded protein is CASSPFPTPRGPSQETQYF.